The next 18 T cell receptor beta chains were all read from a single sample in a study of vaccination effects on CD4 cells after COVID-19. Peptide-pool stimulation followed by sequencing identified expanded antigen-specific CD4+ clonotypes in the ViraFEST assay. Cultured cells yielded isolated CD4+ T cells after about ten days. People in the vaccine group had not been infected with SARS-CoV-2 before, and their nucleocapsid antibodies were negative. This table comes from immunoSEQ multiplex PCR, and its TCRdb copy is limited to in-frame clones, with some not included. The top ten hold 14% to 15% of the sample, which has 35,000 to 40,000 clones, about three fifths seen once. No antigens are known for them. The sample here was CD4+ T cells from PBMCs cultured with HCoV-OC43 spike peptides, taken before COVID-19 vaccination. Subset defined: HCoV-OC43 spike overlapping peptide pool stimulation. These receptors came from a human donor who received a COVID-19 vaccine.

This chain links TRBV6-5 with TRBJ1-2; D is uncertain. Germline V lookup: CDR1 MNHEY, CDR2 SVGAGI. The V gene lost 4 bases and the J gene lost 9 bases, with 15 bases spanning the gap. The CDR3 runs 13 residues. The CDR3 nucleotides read TGTGCCAGCAGTTGGAACCCGGGAGAGAGCTACACCTTC. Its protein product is CASSWNPGESYTF.

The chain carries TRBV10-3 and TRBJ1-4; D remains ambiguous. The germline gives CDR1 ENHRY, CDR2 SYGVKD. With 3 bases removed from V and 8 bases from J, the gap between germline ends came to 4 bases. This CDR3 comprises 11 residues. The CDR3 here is CAISEHEKLFF. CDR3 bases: TGTGCCATCAGTGAACACGAAAAACTGTTTTTT.

Here the CDR3 reads CASSETSGSYNEQFF. The CDR3 bases are TGTGCCAGCAGTGAAACTAGCGGGAGCTACAATGAGCAGTTCTTC. The chain joins TRBV6-1 to TRBJ2-1; TRBD2 agrees at 11 bases. Trimming cost V 2 bases and J 3 bases; bases outside gene matches: 0. Germline V gene sequence: CDR1 MNHNS, CDR2 SASEGT. CDR3 size: 15 residues.

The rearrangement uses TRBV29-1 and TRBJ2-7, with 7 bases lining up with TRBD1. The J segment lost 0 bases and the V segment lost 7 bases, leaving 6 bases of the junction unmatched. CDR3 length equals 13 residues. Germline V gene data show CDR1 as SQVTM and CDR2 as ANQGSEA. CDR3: CSASDRNSYEQYF. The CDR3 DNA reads TGCAGCGCATCGGACAGGAACTCCTACGAGCAGTACTTC.

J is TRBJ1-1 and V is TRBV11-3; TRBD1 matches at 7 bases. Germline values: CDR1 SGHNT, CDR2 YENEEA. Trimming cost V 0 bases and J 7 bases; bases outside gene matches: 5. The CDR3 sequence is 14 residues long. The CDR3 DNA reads TGTGCCAGCAGCTTAGAGAGAGGGGGCGGTGAAGCTTTCTTT. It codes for CASSLERGGGEAFF.

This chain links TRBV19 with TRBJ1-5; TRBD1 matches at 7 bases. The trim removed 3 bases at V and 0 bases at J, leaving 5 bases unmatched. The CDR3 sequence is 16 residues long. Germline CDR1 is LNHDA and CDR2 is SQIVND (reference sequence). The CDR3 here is CASSIPGQFSNQPQHF. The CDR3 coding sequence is TGTGCCAGTAGTATTCCGGGACAGTTTAGCAATCAGCCCCAGCATTTT.

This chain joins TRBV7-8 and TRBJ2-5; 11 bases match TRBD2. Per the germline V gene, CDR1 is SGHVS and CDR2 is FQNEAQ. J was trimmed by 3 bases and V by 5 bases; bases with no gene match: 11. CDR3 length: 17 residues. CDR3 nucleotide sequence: TGTGCCAGCAGCCCCTCTAGCGGGGGGCACCGGGAAGAGACCCAGTACTTC. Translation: CASSPSSGGHREETQYF.

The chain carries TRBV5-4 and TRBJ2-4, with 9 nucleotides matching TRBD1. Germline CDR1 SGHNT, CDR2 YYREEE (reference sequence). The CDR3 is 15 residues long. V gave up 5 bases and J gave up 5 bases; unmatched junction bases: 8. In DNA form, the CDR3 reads TGTGCCAGCAGGACGAACAGGGGGCCGGAAAACATTCAGTACTTC. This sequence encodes CASRTNRGPENIQYF.

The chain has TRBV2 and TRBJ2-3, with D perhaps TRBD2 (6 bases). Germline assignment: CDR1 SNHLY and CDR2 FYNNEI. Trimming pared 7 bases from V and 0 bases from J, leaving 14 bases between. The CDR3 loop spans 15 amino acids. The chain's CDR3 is CASIGLATSTDTQYF. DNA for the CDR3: TGTGCCAGCATTGGGCTAGCGACTAGCACAGATACGCAGTATTTT.

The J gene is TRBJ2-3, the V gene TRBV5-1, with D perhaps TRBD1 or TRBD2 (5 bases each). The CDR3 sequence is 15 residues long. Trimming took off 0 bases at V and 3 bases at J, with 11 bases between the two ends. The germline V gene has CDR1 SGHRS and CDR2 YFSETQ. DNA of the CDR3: TGCGCCAGCAGCTTGGGGGACCGGGGTACAGATACGCAGTATTTT. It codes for CASSLGDRGTDTQYF.

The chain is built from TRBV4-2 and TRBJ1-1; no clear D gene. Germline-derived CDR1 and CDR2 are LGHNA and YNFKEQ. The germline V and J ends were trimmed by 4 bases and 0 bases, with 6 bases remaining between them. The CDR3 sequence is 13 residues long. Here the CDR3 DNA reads TGTGCCAGCAGCCTACAATTGAACACTGAAGCTTTCTTT. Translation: CASSLQLNTEAFF.

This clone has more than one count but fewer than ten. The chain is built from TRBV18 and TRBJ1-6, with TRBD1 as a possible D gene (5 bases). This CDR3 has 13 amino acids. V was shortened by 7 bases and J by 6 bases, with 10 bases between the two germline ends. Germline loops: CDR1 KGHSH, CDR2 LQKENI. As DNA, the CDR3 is TGTGCCAGCTTCACGGGGCCTAATTCACCCCTCCACTTT. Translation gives CASFTGPNSPLHF.

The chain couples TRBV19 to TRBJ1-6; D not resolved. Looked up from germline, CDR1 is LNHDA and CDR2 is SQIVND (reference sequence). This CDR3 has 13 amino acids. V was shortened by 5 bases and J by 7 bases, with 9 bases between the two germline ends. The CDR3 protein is CASSSLSNSPLHF. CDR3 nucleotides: TGTGCCAGTAGTTCTTTATCAAATTCACCCCTCCACTTT.

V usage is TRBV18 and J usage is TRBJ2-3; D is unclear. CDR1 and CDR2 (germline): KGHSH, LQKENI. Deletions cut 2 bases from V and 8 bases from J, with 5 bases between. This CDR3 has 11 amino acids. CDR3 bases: TGTGCCAGCTCACCAGACGCTACGCAGTATTTT. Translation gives CASSPDATQYF.

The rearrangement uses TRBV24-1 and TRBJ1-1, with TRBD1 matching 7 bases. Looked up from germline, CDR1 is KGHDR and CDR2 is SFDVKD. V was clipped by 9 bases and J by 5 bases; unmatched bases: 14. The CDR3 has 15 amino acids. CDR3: CATLLRDSLNTEAFF. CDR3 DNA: TGTGCCACCCTACTCCGGGACAGTTTAAATACTGAAGCTTTCTTT.

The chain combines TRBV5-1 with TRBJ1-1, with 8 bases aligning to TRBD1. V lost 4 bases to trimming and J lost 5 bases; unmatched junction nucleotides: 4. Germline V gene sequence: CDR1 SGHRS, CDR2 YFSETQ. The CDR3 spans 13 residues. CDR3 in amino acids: CASSRQGLTEAFF. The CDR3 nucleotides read TGCGCCAGCAGCCGACAGGGGCTTACTGAAGCTTTCTTT.

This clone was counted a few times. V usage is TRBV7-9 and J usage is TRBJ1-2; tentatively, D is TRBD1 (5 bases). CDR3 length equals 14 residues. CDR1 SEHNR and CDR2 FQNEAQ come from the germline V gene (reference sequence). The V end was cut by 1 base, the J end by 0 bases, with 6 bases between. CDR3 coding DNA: TGTGCCAGCAGCTTAGGGGGCGCTAACTATGGCTACACCTTC. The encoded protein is CASSLGGANYGYTF.

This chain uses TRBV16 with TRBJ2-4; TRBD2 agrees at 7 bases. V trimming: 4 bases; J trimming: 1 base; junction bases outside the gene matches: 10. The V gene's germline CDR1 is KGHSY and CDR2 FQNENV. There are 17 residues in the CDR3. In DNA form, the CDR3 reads TGTGCCAGCAGCCGGGACGGCGGGAGTCGGGCCAAAAACATTCAGTACTTC. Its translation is CASSRDGGSRAKNIQYF.